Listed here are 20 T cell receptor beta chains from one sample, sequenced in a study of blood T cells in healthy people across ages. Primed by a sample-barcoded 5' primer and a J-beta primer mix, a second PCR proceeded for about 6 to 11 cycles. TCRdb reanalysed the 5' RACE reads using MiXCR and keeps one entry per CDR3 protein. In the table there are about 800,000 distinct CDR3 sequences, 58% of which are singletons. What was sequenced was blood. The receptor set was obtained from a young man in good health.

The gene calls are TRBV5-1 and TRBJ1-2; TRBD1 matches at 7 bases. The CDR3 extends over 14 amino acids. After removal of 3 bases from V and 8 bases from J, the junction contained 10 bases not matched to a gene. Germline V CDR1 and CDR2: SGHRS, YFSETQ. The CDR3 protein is CASSSPRQGSGYTF. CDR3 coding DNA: TGCGCCAGCAGCTCACCTCGACAGGGATCCGGCTACACCTTC. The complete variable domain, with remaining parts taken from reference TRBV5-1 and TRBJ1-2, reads KAGVTQTPRYLIKTRGQQVTLSCSPISGHRSVSWYQQTPGQGLQFLFEYFSETQRNKGNFPGRFSGRQFSNSRSEMNVSTLELGDSALYLCASSSPRQGSGYTFGSGTRLTVV.

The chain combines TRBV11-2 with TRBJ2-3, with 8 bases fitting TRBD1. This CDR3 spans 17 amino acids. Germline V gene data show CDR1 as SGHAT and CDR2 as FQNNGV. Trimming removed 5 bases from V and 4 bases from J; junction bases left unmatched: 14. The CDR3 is CASSVGARWDRPDTQYF. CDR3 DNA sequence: TGTGCCAGCAGCGTAGGGGCCCGATGGGACAGGCCAGATACGCAGTATTTT. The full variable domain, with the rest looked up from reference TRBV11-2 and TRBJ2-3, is EAGVAQSPRYKIIEKRQSVAFWCNPISGHATLYWYQQILGQGPKLLIQFQNNGVVDDSQLPKDRFSAERLKGVDSTLKIQPAKLEDSAVYLCASSVGARWDRPDTQYFGPGTRLTVL.

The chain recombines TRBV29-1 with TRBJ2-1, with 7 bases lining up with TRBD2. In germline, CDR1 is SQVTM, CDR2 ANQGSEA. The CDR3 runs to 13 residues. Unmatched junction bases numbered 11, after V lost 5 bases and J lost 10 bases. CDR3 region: CSVILAARGEQFF. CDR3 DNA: TGCAGCGTTATCCTAGCGGCCCGCGGAGAGCAGTTCTTC.

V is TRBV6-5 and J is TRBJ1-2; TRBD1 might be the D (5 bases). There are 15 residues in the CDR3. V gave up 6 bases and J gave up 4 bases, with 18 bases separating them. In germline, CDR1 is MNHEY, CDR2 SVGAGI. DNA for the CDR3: TGTGCCAGCAGCCTACTCTCGGGACGGTCCTATGGCTACACCTTC. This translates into CASSLLSGRSYGYTF.

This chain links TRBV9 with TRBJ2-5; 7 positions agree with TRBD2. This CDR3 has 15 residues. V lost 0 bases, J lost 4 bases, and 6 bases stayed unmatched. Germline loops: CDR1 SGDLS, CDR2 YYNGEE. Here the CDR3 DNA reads TGTGCCAGCAGCGTAGGGGCGGGAGCATCAGAGACCCAGTACTTC. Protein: CASSVGAGASETQYF.

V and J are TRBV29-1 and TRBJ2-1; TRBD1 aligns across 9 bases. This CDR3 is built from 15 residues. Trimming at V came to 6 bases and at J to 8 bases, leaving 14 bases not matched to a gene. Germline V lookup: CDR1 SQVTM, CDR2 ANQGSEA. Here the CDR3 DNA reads TGCAGCGTAAACTCCGGGACAGGGTTCCGGGATGAGCAGTTCTTC. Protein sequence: CSVNSGTGFRDEQFF.

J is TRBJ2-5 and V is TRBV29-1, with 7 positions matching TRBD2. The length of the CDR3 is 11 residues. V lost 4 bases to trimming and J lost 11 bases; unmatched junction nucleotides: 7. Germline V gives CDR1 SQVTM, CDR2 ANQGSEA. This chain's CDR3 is CSVAKGREQYF. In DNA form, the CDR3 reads TGCAGCGTTGCGAAGGGGAGGGAGCAGTACTTC.

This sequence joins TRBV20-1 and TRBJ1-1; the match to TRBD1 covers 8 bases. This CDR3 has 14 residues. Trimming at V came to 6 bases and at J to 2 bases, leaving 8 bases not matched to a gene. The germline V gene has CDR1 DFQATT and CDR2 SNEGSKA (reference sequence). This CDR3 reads CSAPGQVGNTEAFF. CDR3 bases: TGCAGTGCCCCGGGACAGGTGGGAAACACTGAAGCTTTCTTT.

CDR3 sequence: CASSTGQPTDTQYF. The CDR3 coding sequence is TGTGCCAGCAGCACAGGACAGCCCACAGATACGCAGTATTTT. V and J are TRBV6-5 and TRBJ2-3; D is perhaps TRBD1 (6 bases). The CDR3 totals 14 residues. Germline CDR1 is MNHEY and CDR2 is SVGAGI. V was trimmed by 6 bases and J by 2 bases, leaving 12 bases between them.

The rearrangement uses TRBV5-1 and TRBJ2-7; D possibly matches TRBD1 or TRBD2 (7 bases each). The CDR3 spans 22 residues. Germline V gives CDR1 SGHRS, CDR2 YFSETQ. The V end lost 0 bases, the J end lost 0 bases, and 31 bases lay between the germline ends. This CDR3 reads CASSLVQGGPVSTGSSSYEQYF. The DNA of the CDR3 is TGCGCCAGCAGCTTGGTGCAGGGGGGGCCAGTGTCGACCGGGAGCAGCTCCTACGAGCAGTACTTC.

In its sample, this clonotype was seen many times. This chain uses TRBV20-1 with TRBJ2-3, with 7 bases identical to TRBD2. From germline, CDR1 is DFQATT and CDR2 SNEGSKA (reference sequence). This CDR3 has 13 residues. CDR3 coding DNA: TGCAGCCTGCGGGGAGGGCTTTCAGATACGCAGTATTTT. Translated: CSLRGGLSDTQYF.

The CDR3 DNA sequence: TGCAGTGCTAGAGATTGGGCGGAGGAGACCCAGTTCTTC. Its protein product is CSARDWAEETQFF. This rearrangement joins TRBV20-1 to TRBJ2-1; a weak D match, TRBD2 (5 bases). CDR1 is DFQATT and CDR2 is SNEGSKA in the germline V gene (reference sequence). The CDR3 is 13 residues long. Trimming stripped 0 bases from V and 13 bases from J, with 16 bases between.

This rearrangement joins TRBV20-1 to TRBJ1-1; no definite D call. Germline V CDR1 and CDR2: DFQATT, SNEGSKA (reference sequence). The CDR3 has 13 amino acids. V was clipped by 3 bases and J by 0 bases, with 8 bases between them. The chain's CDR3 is CSASRTMNTEAFF. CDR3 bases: TGCAGTGCTAGTCGGACGATGAACACTGAAGCTTTCTTT.

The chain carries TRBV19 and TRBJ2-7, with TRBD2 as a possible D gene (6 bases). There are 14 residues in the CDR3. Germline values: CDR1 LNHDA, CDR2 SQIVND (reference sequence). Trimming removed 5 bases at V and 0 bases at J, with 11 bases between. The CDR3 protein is CASSGRSGSYEQYF. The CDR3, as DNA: TGTGCCAGTAGTGGGAGGAGCGGCTCCTACGAGCAGTACTTC.

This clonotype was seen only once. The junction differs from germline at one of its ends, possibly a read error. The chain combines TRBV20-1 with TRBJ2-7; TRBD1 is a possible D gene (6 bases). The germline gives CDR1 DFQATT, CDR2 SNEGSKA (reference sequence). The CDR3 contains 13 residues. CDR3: CSAGDGGRIEQYF. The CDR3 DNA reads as TGCAGTGCTGGAGATGGGGGCCGGATCGAGCAGTACTTC.

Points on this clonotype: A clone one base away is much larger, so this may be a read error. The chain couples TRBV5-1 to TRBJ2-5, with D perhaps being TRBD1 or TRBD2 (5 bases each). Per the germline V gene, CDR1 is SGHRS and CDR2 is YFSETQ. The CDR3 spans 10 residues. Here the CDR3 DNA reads TGCGTCAGCAGGGAGGAGACCCAGTACTTC. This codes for CVSREETQYF.

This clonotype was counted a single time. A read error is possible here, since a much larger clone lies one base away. As DNA, the CDR3 is TGCAGTGCTGACGGTCAAGAGACCCAGTTCTTC. It encodes CSADGQETQFF. V gene TRBV20-1 combines with J gene TRBJ2-5; D gene uncertain. Judging by the DNA end, TRBJ2-1 fits better; the J call may be wrong. The CDR3 loop spans 11 amino acids. Germline V gene sequence: CDR1 DFQATT, CDR2 SNEGSKA (reference sequence).

The CDR3 DNA reads as TGTGCCAGCAGTCAGAAGGTAGATACGCAGTATTTT. Its translation: CASSQKVDTQYF. The gene calls are TRBV3-1 and TRBJ2-3; unclear D gene. This CDR3 region has 12 residues. Germline lookup yields CDR1 LGHDT and CDR2 YNNKEL (reference sequence). V gave up 6 bases and J gave up 5 bases, with 9 bases separating them.

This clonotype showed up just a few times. The CDR3 region is CASSRTVYGYTF. The CDR3 DNA is TGTGCCAGCAGCCGGACAGTTTATGGCTACACCTTC. This chain uses TRBV12-3 or TRBV12-4 with TRBJ1-2; perhaps TRBD1 as D (6 bases). The V and J ends lost 6 bases and 5 bases respectively, with 10 bases between them. The CDR3 covers 12 residues.

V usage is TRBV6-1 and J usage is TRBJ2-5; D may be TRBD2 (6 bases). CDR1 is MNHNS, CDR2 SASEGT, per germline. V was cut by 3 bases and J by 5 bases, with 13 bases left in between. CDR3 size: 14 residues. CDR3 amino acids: CASSEAGSPETQYF. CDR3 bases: TGTGCCAGCAGTGAGGCGGGAAGTCCCGAGACCCAGTACTTC.